This paragraph reports one T cell receptor (beta chain). Antigen unknown. It was RNA transcripts that yielded the amplified TCR beta CDR3 regions. HTBI primers were used for first-round RT-PCR of the TCR CDR3. TCRdb reanalysed the multiplex PCR reads using MiXCR and keeps one entry per CDR3 protein. The sample holds approximately 590,000 distinct CDR3 sequences, roughly 50% seen once. Graves' hyperthyroidism without ophthalmopathy progression within 18 months was termed stable. Those patients with uncontrolled infection, other autoimmune disease, pregnancy or lactation were excluded. With 2 bases removed from V and 6 bases from J, the gap between germline ends came to 8 bases. Germline V gene lookup returns CDR1 PRHDT and CDR2 FYEKMQ (reference sequence). The CDR3 is made up of 12 amino acids. This entry is derived from a study of T cells in Graves' hyperthyroidism and ophthalmopathy. Whole-study results and caveats: Onset of ophthalmopathy came a median roughly 6.4 months after the model predicted it.

The sample consisted of peripheral blood or thyroid tissue (not recorded which). The chain employs TRBV13 and TRBJ2-7; no clear D. This clonotype was obtained from a woman aged 18 to 35 with Graves' hyperthyroidism. Here the CDR3 reads CASSLNAGEQYF. Here the CDR3 DNA reads TGTGCCAGCAGCTTAAATGCTGGCGAGCAGTACTTC. Full variable domain (remainder filled in from reference TRBV13 and TRBJ2-7): AAGVIQSPRHLIKEKRETATLKCYPIPRHDTVYWYQQGPGQDPQFLISFYEKMQSDKGSIPDRFSAQQFSDYHSELNMSSLELGDSALYFCASSLNAGEQYFGPGTRLTVT.